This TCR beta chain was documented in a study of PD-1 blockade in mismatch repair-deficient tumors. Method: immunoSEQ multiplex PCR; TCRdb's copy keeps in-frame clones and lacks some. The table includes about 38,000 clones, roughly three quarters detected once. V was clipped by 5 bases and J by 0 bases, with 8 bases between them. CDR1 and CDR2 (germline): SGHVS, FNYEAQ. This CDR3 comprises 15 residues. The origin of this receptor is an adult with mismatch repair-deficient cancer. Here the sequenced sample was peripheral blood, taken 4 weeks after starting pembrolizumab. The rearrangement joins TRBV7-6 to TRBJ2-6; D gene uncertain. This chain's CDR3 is CASSPQYSGANVLTF. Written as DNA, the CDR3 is TGTGCCAGCAGCCCACAGTACTCTGGGGCCAACGTCCTGACTTTC.